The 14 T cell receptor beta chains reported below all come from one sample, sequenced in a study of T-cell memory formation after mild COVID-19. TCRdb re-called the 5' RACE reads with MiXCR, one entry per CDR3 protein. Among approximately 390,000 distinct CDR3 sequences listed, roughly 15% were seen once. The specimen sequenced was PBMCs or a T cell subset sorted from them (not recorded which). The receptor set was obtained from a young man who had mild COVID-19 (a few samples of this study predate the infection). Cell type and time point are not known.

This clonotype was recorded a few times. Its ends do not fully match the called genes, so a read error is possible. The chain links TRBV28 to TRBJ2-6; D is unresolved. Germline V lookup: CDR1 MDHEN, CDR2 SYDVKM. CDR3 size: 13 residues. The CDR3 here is CASRLFGANVLTF. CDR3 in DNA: TGTGCCAGCAGATTATTTGGGGCCAACGTCCTGACTTTC.

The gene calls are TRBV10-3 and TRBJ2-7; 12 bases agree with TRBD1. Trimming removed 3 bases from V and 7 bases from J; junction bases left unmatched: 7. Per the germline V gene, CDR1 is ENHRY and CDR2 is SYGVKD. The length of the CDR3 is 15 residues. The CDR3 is CAISDSGQGAGEQYF. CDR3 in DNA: TGTGCCATCAGTGACTCGGGACAGGGGGCAGGTGAGCAGTACTTC.

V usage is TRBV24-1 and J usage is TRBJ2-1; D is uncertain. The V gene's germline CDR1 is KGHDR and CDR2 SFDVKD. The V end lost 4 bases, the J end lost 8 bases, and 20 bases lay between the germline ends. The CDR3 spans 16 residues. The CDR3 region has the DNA TGTGCCACCAGTGACCGCGCCCGGGCCACCTTGGATGAGCAGTTCTTC. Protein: CATSDRARATLDEQFF.

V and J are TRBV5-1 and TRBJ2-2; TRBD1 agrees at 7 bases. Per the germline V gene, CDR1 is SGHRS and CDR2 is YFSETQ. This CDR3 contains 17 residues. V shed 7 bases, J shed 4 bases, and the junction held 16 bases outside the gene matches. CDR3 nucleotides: TGCGCCAGCTATCGAACATCCGGGACAGAGAGCACCGGGGAGCTGTTTTTT. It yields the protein CASYRTSGTESTGELFF.

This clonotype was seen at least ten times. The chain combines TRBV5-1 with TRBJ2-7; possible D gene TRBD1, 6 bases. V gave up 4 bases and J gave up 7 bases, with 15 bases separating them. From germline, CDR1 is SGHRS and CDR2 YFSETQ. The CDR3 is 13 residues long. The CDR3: CASSIDQTGEQYF. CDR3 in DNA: TGCGCCAGCAGCATCGATCAAACAGGGGAGCAGTACTTC.

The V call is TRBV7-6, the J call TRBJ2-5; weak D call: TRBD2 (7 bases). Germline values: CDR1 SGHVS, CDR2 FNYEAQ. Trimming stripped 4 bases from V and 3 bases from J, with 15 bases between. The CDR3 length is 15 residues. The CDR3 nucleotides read TGTGCCAGCAGCTGGGAGGGGGGGCCAGAAGAGACCCAGTACTTC. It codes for CASSWEGGPEETQYF.

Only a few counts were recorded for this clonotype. The CDR3 DNA reads as TGTGCCAGCCACCCGGACAGGGCCCCGGGGTCCTACGAGCAGTACTTC. This translates into CASHPDRAPGSYEQYF. The V call is TRBV6-2 or TRBV6-3, the J call TRBJ2-7; 8 bases match TRBD1. CDR1 MNHEY and CDR2 SVGEGT come from the germline V gene. V shed 8 bases, J shed 1 base, and the junction held 13 bases outside the gene matches. CDR3 size: 16 residues.

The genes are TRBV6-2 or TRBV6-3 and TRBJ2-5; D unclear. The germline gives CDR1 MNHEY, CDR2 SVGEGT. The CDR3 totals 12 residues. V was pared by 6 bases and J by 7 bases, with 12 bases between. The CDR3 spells CASSTDVSTQYF. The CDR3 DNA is TGTGCCAGCAGCACGGACGTATCGACCCAGTACTTC.

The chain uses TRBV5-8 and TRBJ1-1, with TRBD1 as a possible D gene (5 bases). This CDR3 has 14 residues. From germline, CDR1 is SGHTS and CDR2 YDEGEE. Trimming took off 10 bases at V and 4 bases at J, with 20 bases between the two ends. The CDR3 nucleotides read TGTGCCTCTCCGGGGCCGACGGGCTCCACTGAAGCTTTCTTT. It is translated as CASPGPTGSTEAFF.

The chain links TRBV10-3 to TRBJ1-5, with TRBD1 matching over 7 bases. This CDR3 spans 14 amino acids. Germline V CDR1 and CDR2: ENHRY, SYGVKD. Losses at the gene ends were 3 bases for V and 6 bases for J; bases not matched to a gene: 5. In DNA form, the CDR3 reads TGTGCCATCAGTGACGGGCAGGGGGGTCAGCCCCAGCATTTT. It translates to CAISDGQGGQPQHF.

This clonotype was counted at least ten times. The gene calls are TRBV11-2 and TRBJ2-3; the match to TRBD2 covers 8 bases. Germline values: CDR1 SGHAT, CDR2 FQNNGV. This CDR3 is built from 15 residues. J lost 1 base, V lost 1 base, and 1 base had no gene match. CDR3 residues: CASSLAGGRTDTQYF. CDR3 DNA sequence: TGTGCCAGCAGCTTAGCGGGGGGGCGCACAGATACGCAGTATTTT.

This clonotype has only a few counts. CDR3 sequence reads: CASSQDYAGAKETQYF. The CDR3 nucleotides are TGCGCCAGCAGCCAAGATTACGCGGGGGCGAAAGAGACCCAGTACTTC. The V call is TRBV4-3, the J call TRBJ2-5, with D possibly matching TRBD2 (7 bases). Germline loops: CDR1 LGHNA, CDR2 YSLEER. Trimming cost V 0 bases and J 3 bases, with 14 bases left between them. The CDR3 has 16 residues.

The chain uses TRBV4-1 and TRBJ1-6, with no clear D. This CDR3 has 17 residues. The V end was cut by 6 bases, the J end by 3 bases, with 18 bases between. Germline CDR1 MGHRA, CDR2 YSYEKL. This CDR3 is CASRTGVEPVYNSPLHF. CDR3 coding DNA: TGCGCCAGCAGGACCGGGGTAGAACCAGTCTATAATTCACCCCTCCACTTT.

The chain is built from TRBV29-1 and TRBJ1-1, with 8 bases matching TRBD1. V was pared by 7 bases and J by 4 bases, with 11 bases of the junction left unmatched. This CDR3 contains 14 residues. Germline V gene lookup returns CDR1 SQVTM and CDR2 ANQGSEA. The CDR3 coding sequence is TGCAGCGCGCAACTCAGGGGGCTCGTCACTGAAGCTTTCTTT. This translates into CSAQLRGLVTEAFF.